The 3 T cell receptor beta chains reported below all come from one sample, sequenced in a study of blood T cells in healthy people across ages. Primed by a sample-barcoded 5' primer and a J-beta primer mix, a second PCR proceeded for about 6 to 11 cycles. One entry per CDR3 protein results from TCRdb running MiXCR on the 5' RACE reads. The repertoire holds over 600,000 distinct CDR3 sequences, with approximately 60% as singletons. The material sequenced was blood. The receptor source for this set is a man aged 40-55 years in good health.

This chain's CDR3 is CASSSGTSGSEFF. The CDR3 nucleotides read TGTGCCAGCAGTTCGGGGACTAGCGGGAGTGAGTTCTTC. V and J are TRBV12-3 or TRBV12-4 and TRBJ2-1; 14 nucleotides match TRBD2. With 4 bases clipped from V and 14 bases from J, the junction kept 4 bases outside the gene matches. The CDR3 is 13 amino acids.

V is TRBV6-5 and J is TRBJ2-1; possible D gene TRBD1, 6 bases. There are 14 residues in the CDR3. The V gene's germline CDR1 is MNHEY and CDR2 SVGAGI. V was clipped by 4 bases and J by 5 bases, with 12 bases between them. In nucleotides, the CDR3 is TGTGCCAGCAGTTCCTCCGGGACACACAATGAGCAGTTCTTC. Translated: CASSSSGTHNEQFF.

This clonotype has just a few counts. The rearrangement uses TRBV10-3 and TRBJ2-7; 9 nucleotides agree with TRBD1. The V segment lost 6 bases and the J segment 3 bases; nucleotides outside the gene matches: 0. CDR1 and CDR2 (germline): ENHRY, SYGVKD. The CDR3 has 12 residues. The CDR3 DNA is TGTGCCATCAGGGGACAGGGCTACGAGCAGTACTTC. Translating it yields CAIRGQGYEQYF.